These 19 T cell receptor beta chains share one sample of origin, sequenced in a study of control samples from healthy donors and cancer patients. The repertoire was sequenced with immunoSEQ multiplex PCR; TCRdb's copy has only in-frame clones and lacks some. The table shows some 73,000 clones, with around 94% occurring only once. Sample: blood. The receptors here all came from a middle-aged woman in good health.

V usage is TRBV12-3 or TRBV12-4 and J usage is TRBJ2-5; no clear D. This CDR3 is built from 11 residues. The V end lost 1 base, the J end lost 12 bases, and 9 bases lay between the germline ends. The CDR3 region has the DNA TGTGCCAGCAGTTTAGGGCTGGCCGAGTACTTC. Translating gives CASSLGLAEYF.

The CDR3 reads CASSVGSSGNEQFF. The CDR3 region has the DNA TGCGCCAGCAGTGTAGGTTCTAGCGGGAATGAGCAGTTCTTC. The V and J genes are TRBV10-1 and TRBJ2-1; 8 nucleotides line up with TRBD2. Losses at the gene ends were 4 bases for V and 7 bases for J; bases not matched to a gene: 6. Germline CDR1 WNHNN, CDR2 SYGVQD (reference sequence). The CDR3 runs to 14 residues.

The gene calls are TRBV5-5 and TRBJ2-4; tentative D call: TRBD1 (5 bases). Trimming removed 6 bases from V and 6 bases from J, with 16 bases in between. The CDR3 runs to 14 residues. The germline gives CDR1 SGHKS, CDR2 YYEKEE (reference sequence). The CDR3 bases are TGTGCCAGCAACAGTCCAGGGTTGGGAAACATTCAGTACTTC. Translated: CASNSPGLGNIQYF.

V and J are TRBV6-6 and TRBJ1-1; 9 bases map to TRBD1. The J segment lost 4 bases and the V segment lost 6 bases, leaving 9 bases of the junction unmatched. CDR1 is MNHNY, CDR2 SVGAGI, per germline (reference sequence). The CDR3 has 15 amino acids. CDR3 amino acids: CASRGPGTGPTEAFF. The CDR3 nucleotides read TGTGCCAGCAGAGGTCCCGGGACAGGGCCCACTGAAGCTTTCTTT.

J is TRBJ2-2 and V is TRBV7-6; D could derive from TRBD1 or TRBD2 (5 bases each). The CDR3 length is 15 residues. Between the trimmed V and J ends, which lost 0 bases and 2 bases, there was a span of 7 bases. The germline V gene encodes CDR1 SGHVS and CDR2 FNYEAQ. CDR3 DNA sequence: TGTGCCAGCAGCTTAGCGTGGGACAACACCGGGGAGCTGTTTTTT. Its translation: CASSLAWDNTGELFF.

The chain is built from TRBV15 and TRBJ2-2, with TRBD2 identical over 7 bases. The V gene's germline CDR1 is LNHNV and CDR2 YYDKDF (reference sequence). Losses at the gene ends were 2 bases for V and 1 base for J; bases not matched to a gene: 16. The CDR3 is made up of 20 amino acids. CDR3 amino acids: CATSRYPTGLAGENTGELFF. CDR3 DNA sequence: TGTGCCACCAGCAGATACCCCACCGGGCTTGCGGGGGAGAACACCGGGGAGCTGTTTTTT.

The genes are TRBV9 and TRBJ2-3; 7 bases are a match to TRBD2. CDR1 and CDR2 (germline): SGDLS, YYNGEE. CDR3 length: 15 residues. V trimming: 1 base; J trimming: 3 bases; junction bases outside the gene matches: 5. CDR3 sequence: CASSVLLAPTDTQYF. The CDR3 nucleotides are TGTGCCAGCAGCGTACTACTAGCGCCGACAGATACGCAGTATTTT.

This chain joins TRBV19 and TRBJ1-2, with D possibly matching TRBD1 (5 bases). The germline gives CDR1 LNHDA, CDR2 SQIVND (reference sequence). CDR3 length: 12 residues. V was clipped by 5 bases and J by 5 bases, with 9 bases between them. The CDR3 DNA sequence: TGTGCCAGTAGTTCGGGGCCTTATGGCTACACCTTC. As protein: CASSSGPYGYTF.

The genes are TRBV3-1 (or the pseudogene TRBV3-2) and TRBJ2-5; D gene unclear. This CDR3 region has 13 residues. V was clipped by 0 bases and J by 5 bases, with 7 bases between them. Germline loops: CDR1 LGHDT, CDR2 YNNKEL (reference sequence). The CDR3 spells CASSQEYGETQYF. The CDR3 nucleotides are TGTGCCAGCAGCCAAGAGTATGGGGAGACCCAGTACTTC.

This chain links TRBV7-2 with TRBJ1-2; 7 nucleotides match TRBD1. The germline CDR1 and CDR2 sequences are SGHTA and FQGNSA. This CDR3 region has 15 residues. V shed 1 base and J 0 bases; nucleotides not matched to a gene: 2. The CDR3 region has the DNA TGTGCCAGCAGCTTAGGGGACAGACCTAACTATGGCTACACCTTC. It is translated as CASSLGDRPNYGYTF. Drawing the rest from reference TRBV7-2 and TRBJ1-2, the complete variable domain is GAGVSQSPSNKVTEKGKDVELRCDPISGHTALYWYRQSLGQGLEFLIYFQGNSAPDKSGLPSDRFSAERTGGSVSTLTIQRTQQEDSAVYLCASSLGDRPNYGYTFGSGTRLTVV.

In its sample, this clone was seen once. The V gene is TRBV15, the J gene TRBJ1-2; D not certain. Germline V gene sequence: CDR1 LNHNV, CDR2 YYDKDF (reference sequence). This CDR3 is 15 amino acids long. V was cut by 0 bases and J by 4 bases, with 12 bases left in between. In DNA form, the CDR3 reads TGTGCCACCAGCAGAGATCTAGGTCTCAGCTATGGCTACACCTTC. As protein: CATSRDLGLSYGYTF. Combining the CDR3 with reference TRBV15 and TRBJ1-2 gives the whole variable domain DAMVIQNPRYQVTQFGKPVTLSCSQTLNHNVMYWYQQKSSQAPKLLFHYYDKDFNNEADTPDNFQSRRPNTSFCFLDIRSPGLGDTAMYLCATSRDLGLSYGYTFGSGTRLTVV.

The rearrangement joins TRBV28 to TRBJ1-2; D is undetermined. CDR1 is MDHEN, CDR2 SYDVKM, per germline. The CDR3 loop spans 13 amino acids. The V end lost 7 bases, the J end lost 4 bases, and 13 bases lay between the germline ends. In nucleotides, the CDR3 is TGTGCCAGCACCACCCCCCGGGTCTATGGCTACACCTTC. Amino acids: CASTTPRVYGYTF.

The chain couples TRBV6-4 to TRBJ1-2, with D possibly matching TRBD1 (6 bases). CDR3 length: 17 residues. Germline V gene data show CDR1 as MRHNA and CDR2 as SNTAGT. Trimming pared 6 bases from V and 8 bases from J, leaving 28 bases between. The CDR3: CASRLFGGQGEVGGYTF. The CDR3 bases are TGTGCCAGCAGACTCTTCGGGGGGCAGGGAGAAGTGGGCGGCTACACCTTC.

The genes are TRBV7-9 and TRBJ1-6; 7 bases are a match to TRBD1. The CDR3 loop spans 13 amino acids. Per germline, CDR1 SEHNR and CDR2 FQNEAQ (reference sequence). The V segment lost 6 bases and the J segment 14 bases; nucleotides outside the gene matches: 10. As DNA, the CDR3 is TGTGCCAGCAGACAGGGGACGAGTATCACCCTCCACTTT. This encodes CASRQGTSITLHF.

The rearrangement uses TRBV12-3 or TRBV12-4 and TRBJ2-7; D is possibly TRBD1 or TRBD2 (6 bases each). This CDR3 contains 13 residues. V was cut by 5 bases and J by 6 bases, with 14 bases left in between. CDR3 in amino acids: CASSGTGGLEQYF. CDR3 in DNA: TGTGCCAGCAGTGGGACCGGGGGCCTCGAGCAGTACTTC.

The rearrangement joins TRBV7-9 to TRBJ1-1, with D perhaps TRBD1 (6 bases). CDR3 length: 16 residues. V was cut by 5 bases and J by 5 bases, with 21 bases left in between. Germline V gene lookup returns CDR1 SEHNR and CDR2 FQNEAQ (reference sequence). The CDR3 coding sequence is TGTGCCAGCAGCCCCTCGGTAACAGGGAGGGGGACTGAAGCTTTCTTT. Translating gives CASSPSVTGRGTEAFF.

The CDR3 coding sequence is TGTGCCAGCAGCTTTGATAACTACGAGCAGTACTTC. Encoded protein: CASSFDNYEQYF. The chain carries TRBV5-4 and TRBJ2-7; D is unresolved. The CDR3 contains 12 residues. V was cut by 2 bases and J by 3 bases, with 6 bases left in between. The germline gives CDR1 SGHNT, CDR2 YYREEE (reference sequence).

CDR3 protein: CASRARRTSGSDTGELFF. The CDR3 coding sequence is TGTGCCAGCAGGGCCCGGAGGACTAGCGGGAGCGACACCGGGGAGCTGTTTTTT. This chain joins TRBV6-4 and TRBJ2-2, with TRBD2 matching 13 bases. Losses at the gene ends were 6 bases for V and 3 bases for J; bases not matched to a gene: 10. The CDR3 spans 18 residues. From germline, CDR1 is MRHNA and CDR2 SNTAGT.

CDR3 sequence reads: CASSSGTGLDEQYF. The CDR3 nucleotides are TGTGCCAGCAGCTCTGGGACAGGGCTGGACGAGCAGTACTTC. This chain connects TRBV13 to TRBJ2-7; 9 bases match TRBD1. The trim removed 4 bases at V and 5 bases at J, leaving 6 bases unmatched. Germline V gene data show CDR1 as PRHDT and CDR2 as FYEKMQ (reference sequence). CDR3 size: 14 residues.